This is a list of T cell receptor beta chains from one sample in a study of blood T cell repertoires in COVID-19. Clones were sequenced by immunoSEQ multiplex PCR, and TCRdb holds only the in-frame ones, with some missing. The data contain 50,000 to 75,000 clones, around 91% of them singletons. The sample was peripheral blood. These receptor sequences come from a human donor in a cohort sampled during active COVID-19. CDR3s include the opening cysteine and the closing phenylalanine or tryptophan. D genes are given only for firm matches. Clone size is stated in some rows and not others, as once, few, many or a class when expanded.

J gene | V gene | D gene | clone size | CDR3 protein | CDR3 DNA
TRBJ2-3 | TRBV9 | TRBD1 | once | CASSVGTGPDTQYF | TGTGCCAGCAGCGTCGGGACAGGGCCAGATACGCAGTATTTT
TRBJ2-7 | TRBV28 | - | - | CASRRDSYEQYF | TGTGCCAGCAGACGGGACTCCTACGAGCAGTACTTC
TRBJ2-7 | TRBV9 | TRBD1 | - | CASSVGGQGSYEQYF | TGTGCCAGCAGCGTAGGGGGACAGGGATCCTACGAGCAGTACTTC
TRBJ1-4 | TRBV18 | - | - | CASSPLASSNEKLFF | TGTGCCAGCTCACCTTTGGCTTCCTCTAATGAAAAACTGTTTTTT
TRBJ1-1 | TRBV6-5 | - | once | CASMQGSTEAFF | TGTGCCAGCATGCAGGGGAGCACTGAAGCTTTCTTT
TRBJ2-7 | TRBV11-1 | TRBD2 | - | CASSSTSGSTYEQYF | TGTGCCAGCAGCTCGACTAGCGGGAGCACCTACGAGCAGTACTTC
TRBJ2-3 | TRBV10-3 | TRBD1 | - | CAISGTGESTDTQYF | TGTGCCATCAGTGGGACAGGGGAGAGCACAGATACGCAGTATTTT
TRBJ2-5 | TRBV28 | - | - | CASSLRETQYF | TGTGCCAGCAGTTTGCGGGAGACCCAGTACTTC
TRBJ2-5 | TRBV6-2/TRBV6-3 | - | - | CASSSPPGFQETQYF | TGTGCCAGCAGTTCCCCGCCAGGGTTCCAAGAGACCCAGTACTTC
TRBJ1-4 | TRBV7-9 | - | - | CASSASAVATNEKLFF | TGTGCCAGCAGCGCCTCTGCGGTTGCAACTAATGAAAAACTGTTTTTT
TRBJ2-7 | TRBV9 | TRBD1 | - | CASSSSGTGAYEQYF | TGTGCCAGCAGCTCCTCCGGGACAGGCGCCTACGAGCAGTACTTC
TRBJ2-5 | TRBV4-1 | TRBD1 | - | CASRETGPQETQYF | TGCGCCAGCAGAGAGACAGGGCCCCAAGAGACCCAGTACTTC
TRBJ2-5 | TRBV11-3 | TRBD1 | - | CASSPDRDETQYF | TGTGCCAGCAGCCCCGACAGGGACGAGACCCAGTACTTC
TRBJ2-3 | TRBV18 | - | - | CASSLLLGGAYTQYF | TGTGCCAGCTCACTCCTCCTGGGGGGGGCCTATACGCAGTATTTT
TRBJ1-1 | TRBV3-1/TRBV3-2 | - | - | CASSQDLRGTEAFF | TGTGCCAGCAGCCAAGATCTAAGGGGCACTGAAGCTTTCTTT
TRBJ2-5 | TRBV5-1 | TRBD2 | - | CASRGLAGSETQYF | TGCGCCAGCAGGGGGCTAGCGGGTTCAGAGACCCAGTACTTC
TRBJ2-1 | TRBV7-2 | - | once | CASSLFSGGGHEQFF | TGTGCCAGCAGCTTATTTTCCGGGGGAGGACATGAGCAGTTCTTC
TRBJ2-1 | TRBV5-1 | TRBD1 | - | CASSYDRVWSNEQFF | TGCGCCAGCAGCTACGACAGGGTTTGGTCCAATGAGCAGTTCTTC
TRBJ1-6 | TRBV2 | - | - | CASSDFIDSSNNSPLHF | TGTGCCAGCAGTGATTTTATTGACAGCAGCAATAATTCACCCCTCCACTTT
TRBJ2-5 | TRBV29-1 | - | - | CSVPGTGGSETQYF | TGCAGCGTGCCCGGGACAGGCGGGAGCGAGACCCAGTACTTC
TRBJ2-3 | TRBV9 | - | - | CASSVDRVDTQYF | TGTGCCAGCAGCGTAGATCGAGTCGATACGCAGTATTTT
TRBJ2-2 | TRBV9 | TRBD1 | - | CASKQGANTGELFF | TGTGCCAGCAAGCAGGGGGCGAACACCGGGGAGCTGTTTTTT
TRBJ2-3 | TRBV7-6 | TRBD2 | - | CASNRLAGGYTDTQYF | TGTGCCAGCAACCGACTAGCGGGAGGGTACACAGATACGCAGTATTTT
TRBJ1-2 | TRBV9 | - | - | CASSAEQTMGYTF | TGTGCCAGCAGCGCGGAACAAACTATGGGCTACACCTTC
TRBJ2-2 | TRBV18 | TRBD2 | - | CASSPPAGGPTGELFF | TGTGCCAGCTCACCTCCAGCGGGGGGACCCACCGGGGAGCTGTTTTTT
TRBJ1-2 | TRBV7-2 | - | - | CASSSGAYGYTF | TGTGCCAGCAGTTCAGGGGCCTATGGCTACACCTTC
TRBJ2-1 | TRBV4-1 | TRBD2 | - | CASSQDTAGGVNEQFF | TGCGCCAGCAGCCAAGATACAGCGGGAGGGGTCAATGAGCAGTTCTTC
TRBJ2-7 | TRBV6-1 | - | - | CASSEAGEFEQYF | TGTGCCAGCAGTGAAGCAGGGGAATTCGAGCAGTACTTC
TRBJ1-2 | TRBV25-1 | - | - | CASSHRANYGYTF | TGTGCCAGCAGTCACAGGGCGAACTATGGCTACACCTTC
TRBJ2-7 | TRBV2 | - | - | CASFRGFRTYEQYF | TGTGCCAGCTTCAGGGGATTTAGGACCTACGAGCAGTACTTC
TRBJ2-2 | TRBV4-3 | - | - | CASSLSGTGGGELFF | TGCGCCAGCAGCCTTTCCGGGACCGGGGGCGGGGAGCTGTTTTTT
TRBJ2-1 | TRBV4-2 | - | few | CASSQVSGKSYNEQFF | TGTGCCAGCAGCCAAGTTAGCGGAAAATCCTACAATGAGCAGTTCTTC
TRBJ2-2 | TRBV11-2 | TRBD2 | - | CASSFLRGGGELFF | TGTGCCAGCAGCTTTCTACGGGGAGGGGGGGAGCTGTTTTTT
TRBJ2-1 | TRBV7-3 | TRBD1 | - | CASSLGGQLFF | TGTGCCAGCAGCTTAGGGGGACAGCTGTTCTTC
TRBJ2-1 | TRBV5-6 | TRBD2 | - | CASSIFKRGGYNEQFF | TGTGCCAGCAGCATATTCAAGCGGGGGGGCTACAATGAGCAGTTCTTC
TRBJ2-1 | TRBV7-6 | TRBD1 | - | CASSLDTGTAYNEQFF | TGTGCCAGCAGCTTAGATACCGGGACAGCTTACAATGAGCAGTTCTTC
TRBJ2-3 | TRBV3-1/TRBV3-2 | TRBD2 | - | CASSPSGGLGSTQYF | TGTGCCAGCAGCCCGAGCGGGGGGCTAGGAAGTACGCAGTATTTT
TRBJ2-1 | TRBV29-1 | - | - | CSGWAQGNEQFF | TGCAGCGGATGGGCGCAGGGGAATGAGCAGTTCTTC
TRBJ2-7 | TRBV29-1 | - | - | CSVLGAGLYEQYF | TGCAGCGTTTTAGGAGCGGGCCTCTACGAGCAGTACTTC
TRBJ2-1 | TRBV7-9 | TRBD2 | - | CASSRASGKGDEQFF | TGTGCCAGCAGCCGCGCTAGCGGGAAGGGCGATGAGCAGTTCTTC
TRBJ2-7 | TRBV29-1 | - | - | CSVESVRGYEQYF | TGCAGCGTTGAATCTGTCAGGGGCTACGAGCAGTACTTC
TRBJ2-7 | TRBV4-3 | - | - | CASSQDGSGVYEQYF | TGCGCCAGCAGCCAAGATGGGTCAGGGGTCTACGAGCAGTACTTC
TRBJ2-1 | TRBV3-1/TRBV3-2 | - | - | CASSRTVRNEQFF | TGTGCCAGCAGCCGGACTGTGAGGAATGAGCAGTTCTTC
TRBJ1-4 | TRBV7-9 | - | - | CASSLRGATNEKLFF | TGTGCCAGCAGCTTACGGGGGGCAACTAATGAAAAACTGTTTTTT
TRBJ1-5 | TRBV10-1 | - | - | CASSECPTYRDPIYSNQPQHF | TGCGCCAGCAGTGAGTGCCCCACCTACAGGGATCCGATTTATAGCAATCAGCCCCAGCATTTT
TRBJ1-1 | TRBV18 | TRBD1 | - | CASSPSGTGAGTEAFF | TGTGCCAGCTCACCTTCCGGGACAGGGGCTGGGACTGAAGCTTTCTTT
TRBJ2-1 | TRBV5-1 | - | - | CASSSGLTRSHEQFF | TGCGCCAGCAGCTCGGGCCTTACTAGATCCCATGAGCAGTTCTTC
TRBJ1-4 | TRBV7-2 | TRBD1 | - | CASSFGQGAYEKLFF | TGTGCCAGCAGCTTTGGGCAGGGGGCTTATGAAAAACTGTTTTTT
TRBJ1-5 | TRBV28 | - | - | CASTPIGGLDQPQHF | TGTGCCAGCACCCCCATAGGGGGTCTGGATCAGCCCCAGCATTTT
TRBJ2-3 | TRBV14 | TRBD2 | - | CASSQARVASGGRYSSTDTQYF | TGTGCCAGCAGCCAGGCAAGAGTCGCCAGCGGGGGCCGATATTCTAGCACAGATACGCAGTATTTT
TRBJ1-1 | TRBV5-5 | TRBD1 | - | CASSLGGQGANTEAFF | TGTGCCAGCAGCTTGGGGGGACAGGGGGCGAACACTGAAGCTTTCTTT
TRBJ1-3 | TRBV6-2/TRBV6-3 | TRBD1 | - | CASSLTGVFGNTIYF | TGTGCCAGCAGCCTCACAGGGGTGTTTGGAAACACCATATATTTT
TRBJ2-1 | TRBV5-4 | TRBD2 | once | CASSPGTSGRALRNEQFF | TGTGCCAGCAGCCCCGGGACTAGCGGGAGGGCCCTCCGGAATGAGCAGTTCTTC
TRBJ2-3 | TRBV3-1/TRBV3-2 | TRBD2 | - | CASSQAGVSGGAADTQYF | TGTGCCAGCAGCCAAGCTGGTGTAAGCGGGGGGGCAGCAGATACGCAGTATTTT
TRBJ2-3 | TRBV28 | - | - | CASSLQLIAAANPNTQYF | TGTGCCAGCAGTTTACAGCTGATAGCGGCTGCAAACCCTAATACGCAGTATTTT